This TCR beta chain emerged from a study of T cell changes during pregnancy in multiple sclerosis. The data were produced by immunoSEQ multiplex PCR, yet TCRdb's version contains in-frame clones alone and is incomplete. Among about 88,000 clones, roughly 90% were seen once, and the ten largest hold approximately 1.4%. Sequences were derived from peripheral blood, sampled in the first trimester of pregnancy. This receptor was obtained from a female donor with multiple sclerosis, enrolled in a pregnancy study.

CDR3 residues: CASSDQTEAYGYTF. The CDR3 region has the DNA TGTGCCAGCAGTGACCAGACAGAAGCTTATGGCTACACCTTC. The chain couples TRBV25-1 to TRBJ1-2; possible D gene TRBD1, 5 bases. V shed 3 bases and J shed 5 bases, with 13 bases lying between them. Germline lookup yields CDR1 MGHDK and CDR2 SYGVNS. The CDR3 contains 14 residues.